This paragraph reports one TCR beta chain. The sample belongs to a study of technical replicates of blood from a few donors. The table came from immunoSEQ multiplex PCR; TCRdb's copy has only in-frame clones and leaves some out. Of about 82,000 clones in the sample, nearly 96% were seen once. The V end was cut by 0 bases, the J end by 2 bases, with 5 bases between. The CDR3 length is 12 residues. Germline V CDR1 and CDR2: SQVTM, ANQGSEA. Sequencing was performed on T cells isolated from PBMCs. This clonotype originated in a human donor in good health. The chain joins TRBV29-1 to TRBJ2-7; D is unclear. CDR3 sequence: CSVEDRTYEQYF. The CDR3, as DNA: TGCAGCGTTGAAGACAGGACCTACGAGCAGTACTTC.